Presented here are 30 T cell receptor beta chains from one specimen sequenced in a study of T cells in tumors after PD-1 blockade. Here immunoSEQ multiplex PCR was the method, and the copy in TCRdb shows in-frame clones only, minus some. The sample holds about 19,000 clones, 65% to 85% seen once. Sample: PBMCs, taken after anti-PD-1 therapy. Receptor source: a human donor with advanced basal cell or squamous cell carcinoma (not recorded which).

This clone was recorded only once. The V gene is TRBV29-1, the J gene TRBJ1-2; D possibly corresponds to TRBD1 (5 bases). Trimming took 4 bases from V and 8 from J, leaving 11 bases between them. This CDR3 contains 11 residues. Per germline, CDR1 SQVTM and CDR2 ANQGSEA. The CDR3: CSVAWGNGYTF. In DNA, the CDR3 is TGCAGCGTTGCATGGGGGAACGGCTACACCTTC.

The genes are TRBV28 and TRBJ1-5; D may be TRBD1 (6 bases). The CDR3 contains 16 residues. V lost 1 base and J 6 bases, leaving 16 bases between the germline ends. Germline CDR1 is MDHEN and CDR2 is SYDVKM. CDR3 sequence reads: CASSLFAGVSGQPQHF. CDR3 bases: TGTGCCAGCAGTTTATTTGCAGGGGTTTCGGGTCAGCCCCAGCATTTT. The whole variable domain, remainder taken from reference TRBV28 and TRBJ1-5, is DVKVTQSSRYLVKRTGEKVFLECVQDMDHENMFWYRQDPGLGLRLIYFSYDVKMKEKGDIPEGYSVSREKKERFSLILESASTNQTSMYLCASSLFAGVSGQPQHFGDGTRLSIL.

A single count supports this clone. The rearrangement links TRBV18 to TRBJ1-6, with D possibly being TRBD1 (5 bases). CDR1 is KGHSH, CDR2 LQKENI, per germline. This CDR3 contains 14 residues. Trimming removed 4 bases from V and 7 bases from J, with 11 bases in between. Here the CDR3 DNA reads TGTGCCAGCTCACGGAAGGGGCTAAATTCACCCCTCCACTTT. It encodes CASSRKGLNSPLHF.

The chain has TRBV19 and TRBJ2-1; the D gene is possibly TRBD2 (5 bases). Germline V gene sequence: CDR1 LNHDA, CDR2 SQIVND (reference sequence). The CDR3 consists of 13 residues. V was cut by 6 bases and J by 5 bases, with 11 bases left in between. The CDR3 protein is CASRRRADNEQFF. CDR3 bases: TGTGCCAGTAGGCGGCGGGCCGACAATGAGCAGTTCTTC.

This clone was seen a handful of times. V gene TRBV18 combines with J gene TRBJ1-2; D is undetermined. CDR3 size: 14 residues. V was trimmed by 4 bases and J by 1 base, leaving 10 bases between them. Per germline, CDR1 KGHSH and CDR2 LQKENI. CDR3 coding DNA: TGTGCCAGCTCACACGGACGGGATAACTATGGCTACACCTTC. It is translated as CASSHGRDNYGYTF.

The chain recombines TRBV28 with TRBJ1-3; D unresolved. The V end was cut by 3 bases, the J end by 12 bases, with 9 bases between. Germline V lookup: CDR1 MDHEN, CDR2 SYDVKM. CDR3 length: 11 residues. The CDR3 region is CASSFSAGIYF. CDR3 in DNA: TGTGCCAGCAGTTTTTCCGCAGGCATATATTTT.

The table lists this clone with a few counts. The chain has TRBV7-9 and TRBJ2-7; TRBD1 matches at 9 bases. The junction had 6 bases not matched to a gene; V was cut back by 5 bases and J by 1 base. CDR1 and CDR2 (germline): SEHNR, FQNEAQ (reference sequence). The CDR3 runs 15 residues. CDR3 amino acids: CASSNPGQGSYEQYF. As DNA, the CDR3 is TGTGCCAGCAGCAACCCGGGACAGGGATCCTACGAGCAGTACTTC.

This chain links TRBV15 with TRBJ1-2; D remains unclear. Germline CDR1 reads LNHNV; CDR2 reads YYDKDF (reference sequence). This CDR3 has 11 amino acids. V dropped 0 bases and J dropped 10 bases, with 6 bases sitting between them. The CDR3 loop reads CATSRETFYTF. The DNA of the CDR3 is TGTGCCACCAGCAGAGAAACGTTCTACACCTTC.

Notes on this clone: The sample has other DNA sequences that encode this CDR3 too. V is TRBV5-1 and J is TRBJ2-3, with D possibly matching TRBD1 (6 bases). Germline CDR1 is SGHRS and CDR2 is YFSETQ. The CDR3 is made up of 18 amino acids. V was pared by 0 bases and J by 1 base, with 18 bases between. Here the CDR3 reads CASSLGGTRGFRTDTQYF. The CDR3 DNA sequence: TGCGCCAGCAGCTTGGGGGGGACACGTGGCTTCCGCACAGATACGCAGTATTTT.

This clone occurred a few times. The V gene is TRBV2, the J gene TRBJ2-7; 9 positions agree with TRBD1. CDR1 SNHLY and CDR2 FYNNEI come from the germline V gene. The CDR3 covers 13 residues. Trimming removed 6 bases from V and 4 bases from J; junction bases left unmatched: 4. CDR3 nucleotides: TGTGCCAGCAGAACCGACAGGGGGTACGAGCAGTACTTC. Protein product: CASRTDRGYEQYF. Using reference TRBV2 and TRBJ2-7 for the parts outside the CDR3, the full variable domain is EPEVTQTPSHQVTQMGQEVILRCVPISNHLYFYWYRQILGQKVEFLVSFYNNEISEKSEIFDDQFSVERPDGSNFTLKIRSTKLEDSAMYFCASRTDRGYEQYFGPGTRLTVT.

The chain has TRBV12-3 or TRBV12-4 and TRBJ1-5; D perhaps matches TRBD1 (5 bases). The CDR3 has 12 amino acids. V dropped 4 bases and J dropped 6 bases, with 7 bases sitting between them. The CDR3 DNA is TGTGCCAGCAGTTCAGGGATTCAGCCCCAGCATTTT. As protein: CASSSGIQPQHF.

The chain joins TRBV4-2 to TRBJ2-1, with 11 bases lining up with TRBD2. Germline V gene data show CDR1 as LGHNA and CDR2 as YNFKEQ. This CDR3 is 15 amino acids long. Losses at the gene ends were 1 base for V and 6 bases for J; bases not matched to a gene: 2. The CDR3 is CASSQGTSGSNEQFF. CDR3 DNA: TGTGCCAGCAGCCAAGGGACTAGCGGGTCCAATGAGCAGTTCTTC.

The chain links TRBV10-2 to TRBJ2-5; 9 bases match TRBD2. Per the germline V gene, CDR1 is WSHSY and CDR2 is SAAADI. The ends lost 0 bases at V and 0 bases at J; junction bases unmatched: 5. This CDR3 has 17 residues. In nucleotides, the CDR3 is TGCGCCAGCAGTGAGTCAGGTCTAGCGGGGTACCAAGAGACCCAGTACTTC. Protein product: CASSESGLAGYQETQYF.

CDR3 in amino acids: CASSFEGYEQYF. The CDR3 DNA is TGCGCCAGCAGCTTCGAAGGGTACGAGCAGTACTTC. The chain carries TRBV5-1 and TRBJ2-7; D is unclear. Germline values: CDR1 SGHRS, CDR2 YFSETQ. The V gene lost 2 bases and the J gene lost 4 bases, with 7 bases spanning the gap. The CDR3 consists of 12 residues.

The rearrangement joins TRBV7-9 to TRBJ1-1; D perhaps matches TRBD1 (5 bases). This CDR3 contains 14 residues. Germline lookup yields CDR1 SEHNR and CDR2 FQNEAQ (reference sequence). Trimming took off 6 bases at V and 0 bases at J, with 11 bases between the two ends. The DNA of the CDR3 is TGTGCCAGCAGATACGGGGGGGTGAACACTGAAGCTTTCTTT. Protein product: CASRYGGVNTEAFF.

This chain joins TRBV7-8 and TRBJ2-1; 9 positions match TRBD2. The CDR3 runs to 17 residues. With 1 base clipped from V and 2 bases from J, the junction kept 6 bases outside the gene matches. CDR1 and CDR2 from the germline V gene are SGHVS and FQNEAQ. CDR3 sequence: CASSLGVLAGTYNEQFF. In DNA, the CDR3 is TGTGCCAGCAGCTTAGGTGTTCTAGCGGGGACCTACAATGAGCAGTTCTTC.

This clone was counted a single time. The J gene is TRBJ2-3, the V gene TRBV28; D is uncertain. V lost 6 bases and J 1 base, leaving 11 bases between the germline ends. CDR1 MDHEN and CDR2 SYDVKM come from the germline V gene. This CDR3 comprises 14 residues. The CDR3 sequence is CASSLGYGTDTQYF. DNA of the CDR3: TGTGCCAGCAGCCTAGGGTACGGCACAGATACGCAGTATTTT.

The rearrangement joins TRBV28 to TRBJ2-2; weak D call: TRBD2 (5 bases). Germline V gene lookup returns CDR1 MDHEN and CDR2 SYDVKM. The CDR3 sequence is 17 residues long. V lost 4 bases and J 5 bases, leaving 20 bases between the germline ends. The CDR3 bases are TGTGCCAGCAGTTCGGACTGGGTAGCTGAGGCGACCGGGGAGCTGTTTTTT. As protein: CASSSDWVAEATGELFF.

This chain joins TRBV20-1 and TRBJ2-7; the D is unclear. Trimming removed 3 bases from V and 5 bases from J, with 14 bases in between. The germline V gene has CDR1 DFQATT and CDR2 SNEGSKA (reference sequence). The CDR3 consists of 13 residues. CDR3 protein: CSASDLGFDEQYF. The DNA of the CDR3 is TGCAGTGCTAGTGACCTGGGGTTTGACGAGCAGTACTTC.

The V gene is TRBV13, the J gene TRBJ2-3; D possibly corresponds to TRBD1 (6 bases). Germline V CDR1 and CDR2: PRHDT, FYEKMQ (reference sequence). The CDR3 runs 14 residues. Trimming pared 6 bases from V and 4 bases from J, leaving 14 bases between. The DNA for the CDR3 is TGTGCCAGCAGACCTAGCCAGGGGCCAGATACGCAGTATTTT. Protein sequence: CASRPSQGPDTQYF.

V and J are TRBV19 and TRBJ1-6; D is perhaps TRBD1 (5 bases). Germline V CDR1 and CDR2: LNHDA, SQIVND (reference sequence). The CDR3 sequence is 14 residues long. Trimming took off 3 bases at V and 9 bases at J, with 12 bases between the two ends. Here the CDR3 DNA reads TGTGCCAGTAGTATTTCGGGGGGAAGTTCACCCCTCCACTTT. Translating it yields CASSISGGSSPLHF.

The table lists this clone with a count of one. V gene TRBV2 combines with J gene TRBJ2-7, with a possible D match to TRBD1 (5 bases). V lost 5 bases and J 7 bases, leaving 21 bases between the germline ends. The CDR3 covers 15 residues. Germline V gene data show CDR1 as SNHLY and CDR2 as FYNNEI. The CDR3 coding sequence is TGTGCCAGCAGTACCTCCGCAGGGTATTCTAGGGAGCAGTACTTC. It is translated as CASSTSAGYSREQYF.

The genes are TRBV2 and TRBJ2-7; tentatively, D is TRBD1 (6 bases). The CDR3 extends over 12 amino acids. Germline lookup yields CDR1 SNHLY and CDR2 FYNNEI. Trimming pared 7 bases from V and 2 bases from J, leaving 9 bases between. The CDR3 DNA reads as TGTGCCAGCACGGACAGAGCCTACGAGCAGTACTTC. Translated, it gives CASTDRAYEQYF.

V is TRBV28 and J is TRBJ2-2, with 7 bases matching TRBD1. Unmatched junction bases numbered 4, after V lost 2 bases and J lost 4 bases. CDR1 is MDHEN, CDR2 SYDVKM, per germline. The CDR3 is 15 amino acids. The CDR3 DNA reads as TGTGCCAGCAGTTTAACATACAGGGGCACCGGGGAGCTGTTTTTT. It encodes CASSLTYRGTGELFF.

The chain carries TRBV19 and TRBJ1-4; D may be TRBD1 (5 bases). CDR3 size: 14 residues. Trimming cost V 6 bases and J 6 bases, with 14 bases left between them. CDR1 is LNHDA, CDR2 SQIVND, per germline (reference sequence). The CDR3 DNA reads as TGTGCCAGTAGCAGTGGGGCGGGGGATGAAAAACTGTTTTTT. Translation: CASSSGAGDEKLFF.

This clone occurred once. CDR3 coding DNA: TGTGCCAGCAGCTTAGAACAGAGATCCTACGAGCAGTACTTC. Translated: CASSLEQRSYEQYF. This chain joins TRBV7-2 and TRBJ2-7; D is unresolved. The CDR3 has 14 amino acids. Germline lookup yields CDR1 SGHTA and CDR2 FQGNSA. V lost 1 base to trimming and J lost 1 base, with 8 bases between them. The whole variable domain, remainder taken from reference TRBV7-2 and TRBJ2-7, is GAGVSQSPSNKVTEKGKDVELRCDPISGHTALYWYRQSLGQGLEFLIYFQGNSAPDKSGLPSDRFSAERTGGSVSTLTIQRTQQEDSAVYLCASSLEQRSYEQYFGPGTRLTVT.

The count of this clone is one. The genes are TRBV18 and TRBJ1-5, with D uncertain. This CDR3 has 13 residues. V lost 6 bases to trimming and J lost 4 bases, with 10 bases between them. Per germline, CDR1 KGHSH and CDR2 LQKENI. The CDR3 here is CASSPDQNQPQHF. The DNA of the CDR3 is TGTGCCAGCTCCCCGGACCAAAATCAGCCCCAGCATTTT.

The genes are TRBV5-1 and TRBJ1-6, with D possibly matching TRBD1 (5 bases). Trimming removed 2 bases at V and 7 bases at J, with 10 bases between. Germline CDR1 is SGHRS and CDR2 is YFSETQ. The CDR3 is made up of 14 amino acids. CDR3: CASSFDSANSPLHF. The CDR3 DNA follows: TGCGCCAGCAGCTTCGACAGTGCGAATTCACCCCTCCACTTT.

This sequence joins TRBV5-1 and TRBJ1-2, with 9 bases matching TRBD1. Germline CDR1 and CDR2: SGHRS and YFSETQ. The CDR3 has 17 residues. V trimming: 4 bases; J trimming: 7 bases; junction bases outside the gene matches: 17. DNA of the CDR3: TGCGCCAGCAGCCCCTTAACAGGGGGCGTGTCGGGATTTGGCTACACCTTC. Translating it yields CASSPLTGGVSGFGYTF.

The genes are TRBV19 and TRBJ2-3, with 10 bases fitting TRBD2. With 7 bases clipped from V and 5 bases from J, the junction kept 15 bases outside the gene matches. CDR1 is LNHDA, CDR2 SQIVND, per germline (reference sequence). The CDR3 runs 17 residues. This chain's CDR3 is CASTPGPLAGDIDTQYF. The CDR3 coding sequence is TGTGCCAGTACCCCCGGTCCCCTAGCGGGAGATATAGATACGCAGTATTTT. The variable domain in full, completed from reference TRBV19 and TRBJ2-3, reads DGGITQSPKYLFRKEGQNVTLSCEQNLNHDAMYWYRQDPGQGLRLIYYSQIVNDFQKGDIAEGYSVSREKKESFPLTVTSAQKNPTAFYLCASTPGPLAGDIDTQYFGPGTRLTVL.